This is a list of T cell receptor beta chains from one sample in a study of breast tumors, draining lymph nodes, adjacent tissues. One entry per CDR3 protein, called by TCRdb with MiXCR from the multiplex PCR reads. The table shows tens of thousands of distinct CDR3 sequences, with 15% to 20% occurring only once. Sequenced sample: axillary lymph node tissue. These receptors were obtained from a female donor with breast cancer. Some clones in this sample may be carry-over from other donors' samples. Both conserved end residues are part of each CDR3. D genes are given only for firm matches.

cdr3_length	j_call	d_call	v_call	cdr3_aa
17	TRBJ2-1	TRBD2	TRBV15	CATSPGNSGREYNEQFF
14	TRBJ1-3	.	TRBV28	CASSQGLSGNTIYF
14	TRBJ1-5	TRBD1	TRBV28	CASSTGQLYQPQHF
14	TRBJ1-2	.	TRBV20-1	CSARDFPRNYGYTF
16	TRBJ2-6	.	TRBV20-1	CSARDMGGSGANVLTF
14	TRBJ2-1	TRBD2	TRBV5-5	CASALSGSTDEQFF
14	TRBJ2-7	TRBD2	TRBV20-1	CSARGTSPLYEQYF
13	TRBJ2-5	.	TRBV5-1	CASSPGQQETQYF
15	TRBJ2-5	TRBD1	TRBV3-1	CASNYGTGRGETQYF
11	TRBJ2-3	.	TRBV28	CASRLWDTQYF
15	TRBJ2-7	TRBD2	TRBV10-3	CAISVRLAGAAEQYF
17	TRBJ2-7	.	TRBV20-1	CSARRPTILFASYEQYF
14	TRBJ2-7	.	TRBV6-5	CASSYDQGIYGRYF
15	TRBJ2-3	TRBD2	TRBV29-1	CSVGGLREGTDTQYF
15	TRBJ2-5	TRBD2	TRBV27	CASSYSGRSSETQYF
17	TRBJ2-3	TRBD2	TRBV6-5	CASSYTSGRPSTDTQYF